This TCR beta chain was recorded in a study of CD8+ T cells in alopecia areata. Turning to the study itself: Each recipient was an approximately 6-11-week-old female C3H/HeJ mouse given skin from a roughly 6-12-month-old C3H/HeJ donor with spontaneous alopecia. Study results and caveats: Scalp lesions, especially in alopecia totalis/universalis, had higher clonality than normal scalp. Against the mouse data, patients shared TCRs less clearly, possibly for HLA reasons. Scalp specimens additionally yield sequences from normal skin's resident alphabeta T cells.

Cells from pooled cutaneous lymph nodes were sorted by CD4, CD8alpha, NKG2D, NKG2ACE and other markers. Once RNA had been extracted, it was reverse transcribed into cDNA to act as the sequencing template. The repertoire was sequenced with immunoSEQ multiplex PCR; TCRdb's copy has only in-frame clones and lacks some. The profile covers about 300,000 clones, none occurring a single time. CDR1 FNHDT and CDR2 SITEND come from the germline V gene (reference sequence). The CDR3 spans 14 residues. The junction had 8 bases not matched to a gene; V was cut back by 8 bases and J by 3 bases. This clone was counted a few times. The antigen is undetermined. Gene names follow the mouse nomenclature. Read data end 4 residues before the CDR3 end; the end is taken from the germline J gene.

This chain links TRBV19 with TRBJ1-1, with TRBD1 identical over 9 bases. Input material: CD4+ T cells sorted from a lymph node. The origin of this receptor is a C3H/HeJ mouse with alopecia areata. As its MHC haplotype, the strain has H2-k. CDR3 bases read: TGTGCCAGGGGCCGGGACAGGGAAGACACA. Amino acid sequence: CARGRDREDT. The complete CDR3 protein is CARGRDREDTEVFF.